These 18 T cell receptor beta chains were all obtained from the same sample, sequenced in a study of technical replicates of blood from a few donors. TCRdb's copy holds only in-frame clones and misses some; the assay was immunoSEQ multiplex PCR. Of 70,000 to 80,000 clones listed, 95% to 97% were seen once; the top ten hold roughly 0.21%. The sequenced sample was T cells isolated from PBMCs. These receptors were taken from a human donor in good health.

The CDR3 nucleotides read TGTGCCAGCAGACGCGACAGGGTCCCCTACGAGCAGTACTTC. Translation gives CASRRDRVPYEQYF. The rearrangement uses TRBV6-5 and TRBJ2-7; 7 positions match TRBD1. The CDR3 spans 14 residues. V trimming: 6 bases; J trimming: 2 bases; junction bases outside the gene matches: 7. Germline CDR1 and CDR2: MNHEY and SVGAGI.

The chain uses TRBV30 and TRBJ2-3, with 12 bases lining up with TRBD2. J lost 2 bases, V lost 1 base, and 7 bases had no gene match. This CDR3 has 17 amino acids. CDR1 and CDR2 from the germline V gene are GTSNPN and SVGIG (reference sequence). This CDR3 is CAWSASGRAGSTDTQYF. CDR3 nucleotide sequence: TGTGCCTGGAGTGCTAGCGGGAGGGCCGGGTCCACAGATACGCAGTATTTT.

V is TRBV11-2 and J is TRBJ1-4; 11 bases align to TRBD1. Germline V gene sequence: CDR1 SGHAT, CDR2 FQNNGV. The CDR3 is 14 residues long. J was trimmed by 8 bases and V by 5 bases; bases with no gene match: 4. The CDR3 loop is CASSQDRGREKLFF. CDR3 coding DNA: TGTGCCAGCAGCCAGGACAGGGGGCGAGAAAAACTGTTTTTT.

The gene calls are TRBV10-1 and TRBJ1-2, with a tentative D call TRBD1 (5 bases). Trimming stripped 5 bases from V and 8 bases from J, with 15 bases between. Germline CDR1 and CDR2: WNHNN and SYGVQD (reference sequence). The CDR3 extends over 13 amino acids. CDR3 coding DNA: TGCGCCAGCAGTTCGACGGCACAGGCAGGCTACACCTTC. It yields the protein CASSSTAQAGYTF.

V is TRBV28 and J is TRBJ2-1; no clear D gene. CDR3 size: 12 residues. Trimming removed 5 bases at V and 4 bases at J, with 6 bases between. Germline-derived CDR1 and CDR2 are MDHEN and SYDVKM. CDR3 DNA sequence: TGTGCCAGCAGTCCCCGTTACAATGAGCAGTTCTTC. Protein: CASSPRYNEQFF.

V is TRBV9 and J is TRBJ2-7; the match to TRBD2 covers 7 bases. CDR1 is SGDLS, CDR2 YYNGEE, per germline. The CDR3 has 17 residues. V dropped 0 bases and J dropped 4; count of bases not matched to a gene: 13. CDR3 sequence: CASSVGSSGTSIYEQYF. Written as DNA, the CDR3 is TGTGCCAGCAGCGTAGGTTCTAGCGGAACCTCTATTTACGAGCAGTACTTC.

Here the CDR3 DNA reads TGTGCCAGCAGTCCCCCGACAGGGATGAGGAATCAGCCCCAGCATTTT. Translated, it gives CASSPPTGMRNQPQHF. The rearrangement uses TRBV28 and TRBJ1-5; 7 bases match TRBD1. The CDR3 covers 16 residues. Germline trimming cut 5 bases from V and 4 bases from J; bases unmatched to any gene: 11. From germline, CDR1 is MDHEN and CDR2 SYDVKM.

The chain joins TRBV5-1 to TRBJ1-1; D may be TRBD1 (6 bases). The CDR3 covers 14 residues. Deletions cut 3 bases from V and 1 base from J, with 10 bases between. Germline loops: CDR1 SGHRS, CDR2 YFSETQ. This CDR3 is CASSSTGPNTEAFF. Written as DNA, the CDR3 is TGCGCCAGCAGCTCTACAGGGCCGAACACTGAAGCTTTCTTT.

The chain uses TRBV29-1 and TRBJ2-1, with 10 positions matching TRBD2. Per germline, CDR1 SQVTM and CDR2 ANQGSEA. The CDR3 covers 13 residues. Trimming cost V 4 bases and J 10 bases; bases outside gene matches: 7. The CDR3 loop is CSVVGLAGVEQFF. Here the CDR3 DNA reads TGCAGCGTTGTAGGTCTAGCGGGAGTGGAGCAGTTCTTC.

The CDR3 nucleotides read TGTGCCAGCAGCTTAATAGAGCAGCCCCAGCATTTT. This translates into CASSLIEQPQHF. The V gene is TRBV7-9, the J gene TRBJ1-5; unclear D gene. Germline CDR1 is SEHNR and CDR2 is FQNEAQ (reference sequence). The CDR3 length is 12 residues. V was clipped by 2 bases and J by 7 bases, with 6 bases between them.

The rearrangement uses TRBV2 and TRBJ1-1, with D tentatively TRBD1 (5 bases). The CDR3 has 13 residues. Germline V gene data show CDR1 as SNHLY and CDR2 as FYNNEI. V was clipped by 7 bases and J by 2 bases, with 11 bases between them. This CDR3 is CASMTDFNTEAFF. CDR3 sequence (DNA): TGTGCCAGCATGACAGACTTCAACACTGAAGCTTTCTTT.

J is TRBJ2-7 and V is TRBV18, with 7 nucleotides matching TRBD1. With V trimmed by 3 bases and J by 2 bases, 1 base remained unmatched. Germline V CDR1 and CDR2: KGHSH, LQKENI. This CDR3 region has 13 residues. As DNA, the CDR3 is TGTGCCAGCTCACCGGACAGGACCTACGAGCAGTACTTC. Translation gives CASSPDRTYEQYF.

Of note for this clone: Here the CDR3 omits its conserved ending phenylalanine or tryptophan, so a read error is the likely source. Because the CDR3's place on the DNA is in doubt, the DNA is left out and the CDR3 is given as listed by TCRdb. The CDR3 here is CASSSRTGLRGFL. The chain carries TRBV28 and TRBJ2-7; TRBD1 is the table's D call and was not checked against the DNA. The CDR3 contains 13 residues when both ends are counted. Per germline, CDR1 MDHEN and CDR2 SYDVKM.

In this sample, this clone turned up once. V usage is TRBV4-1 and J usage is TRBJ1-5, with 8 bases identical to TRBD1. The length of the CDR3 is 17 residues. The junction had 7 bases not matched to a gene; V was cut back by 3 bases and J by 0 bases. Germline V gives CDR1 MGHRA, CDR2 YSYEKL. DNA of the CDR3: TGCGCCAGCAGCCACCCTGGGGGACAGGTTAGCAATCAGCCCCAGCATTTT. Its translation is CASSHPGGQVSNQPQHF.

The rearrangement uses TRBV30 and TRBJ1-6; the D is unclear. This CDR3 is built from 12 residues. The V gene lost 5 bases and the J gene lost 10 bases, with 12 bases spanning the gap. CDR1 and CDR2 (germline): GTSNPN, SVGIG (reference sequence). This CDR3 reads CAWGGVGSPLHF. The CDR3 coding sequence is TGTGCCTGGGGTGGTGTCGGGTCACCCCTCCACTTT.

This sequence joins TRBV25-1 and TRBJ1-2, with D possibly being TRBD1 (5 bases). Per germline, CDR1 MGHDK and CDR2 SYGVNS. V dropped 1 base and J dropped 8 bases, with 11 bases sitting between them. The CDR3 has 13 residues. The CDR3, as DNA: TGTGCCAGCAGTGAATTCGGGTGGGGCGGCTACACCTTC. It is translated as CASSEFGWGGYTF.

The chain is built from TRBV4-1 and TRBJ1-1; no reliable D call. Looked up from germline, CDR1 is MGHRA and CDR2 is YSYEKL. Trimming removed 1 base at V and 4 bases at J, with 13 bases between. The CDR3 is made up of 15 amino acids. DNA for the CDR3: TGCGCCAGCAGCCAAGGTCTCTTTAGGAGCACTGAAGCTTTCTTT. Translated, it gives CASSQGLFRSTEAFF.

The chain is built from TRBV28 and TRBJ2-1, with 10 bases lining up with TRBD2. J gave up 10 bases and V 5 bases, and 8 bases lay outside the gene matches. Germline CDR1 reads MDHEN; CDR2 reads SYDVKM. CDR3 length: 14 residues. This CDR3 reads CASSPGVAGGEQFF. The CDR3 DNA reads TGTGCCAGCAGTCCTGGAGTAGCGGGAGGAGAGCAGTTCTTC.